This TCR beta chain was recovered during a study of siplizumab effects on memory and regulatory T cells. General study points: Naive T cells seemed more diverse than memory cells; they also seemed major alloresponse contributors.

The table came from immunoSEQ multiplex PCR; TCRdb's copy has only in-frame clones and leaves some out. Of 70,000 to 95,000 clones in the sample, 90% to 95% were seen once. Between the trimmed V and J ends, which lost 1 base and 3 bases, there was a span of 9 bases. CDR3 length: 14 amino acids. Germline CDR1 SGHAT, CDR2 FQNNGV. Comment on this clone: What it recognizes is unknown.

Sequences were obtained from CD8+ T cells sorted from blood. V usage is TRBV11-2 and J usage is TRBJ1-1, with D possibly TRBD1 on 6 matching bases. The sequence was obtained from a human donor in good health. In nucleotides, the CDR3 is TGTGCCAGCAGCTTAGGGGGGCGGGACACTGAAGCTTTCTTT. This gives the protein CASSLGGRDTEAFF.